This T cell receptor (beta chain) was captured in a study of cytomegalovirus exposure and HLA in healthy donors (dated by TCRdb to about 2017). About the full investigation: The 666 repertoires of the first cohort and the 95 to 150 validation repertoires were produced on the same platform, according to a later analysis. The study aimed to test whether signatures of past pathogen exposure could be identified by cataloging public T cell receptors. Along with the approximately 700-subject first cohort, a separate validation cohort of approximately 110 different subjects was used. To predict cytomegalovirus infection status, the study combined high-throughput TCR immunosequencing, statistical association of individual TCRs with disease status, and machine learning. General study outcomes and caveats: A later analysis found that TCRs clustered in the first cohort also tended to co-occur in the 100 to 150 validation repertoires, with 94% of cluster scores above 0. According to the authors, the approach could potentially be generalized to other disease states and immunological phenotypes. In the study, some 180 TCR beta chains were listed as associated with cytomegalovirus. While some public TCRs were present in many individuals, most TCR sequences turned up only very rarely across donors. In both the original and validation cohorts, the classifier was reported to diagnose cytomegalovirus status with high specificity and sensitivity. The validation cohort had no HLA typing available for a later analysis, so co-occurrence within that cohort was assessed over all 110 or so repertoires. Three of the identified cytomegalovirus-associated TCR beta chains were confirmed in vitro to be specific for cytomegalovirus antigens.

From its cysteine to its phenylalanine, the CDR3 spans 15 amino acids. Just CDR3 DNA is preserved here, 45 bases in frame from base 1. V trim: 5 bases; J trim: 0 bases; unmatched bases: 4. From a lookup of the germline V gene, CDR1 and CDR2 are SGDLS and YYNGEE. The library relied on the immunoSEQ multiplex PCR assay. In the original analysis: A statistical classification framework was built for diagnosing cytomegalovirus status from the catalog of TCR beta chain sequences. TCRdb obtained this table from immuneACCESS and retained in-frame rearrangements with V and J assigned. These tables miss some clones; where compared with another copy, unresolved V genes account for less than half of the shortfall, and the remainder is unexplained. The DNA was the basis for D and trimming; V, J and clone size are from that table. The sample data list about 49,000 clones, and 85% to 95% of these were observed just once. The top ten hold around 7.8% of the sample.

The donors belonged to the validation cohort of about 130 subjects, which was separate from the roughly 700-subject first cohort. Concerning this clone itself: The antigen it recognizes is unknown. No base quality information exists; no much larger clone differs at one position.

The sequenced material came from PBMCs. The receptor was derived from a woman in her late teens or twenties in good health and CMV-seropositive. The sequence links TRBV9 to TRBJ1-3; TRBD1 agrees with 8 junctional bases. The CDR3: CASRGQESSGNTIYF. The DNA sequence reads TGTGCCAGCAGGGGACAGGAGAGCTCTGGAAACACCATATATTTT. The entire variable domain, with the stretches around the CDR3 drawn from the reference TRBV9 and TRBJ1-3 proteins, is DSGVTQTPKHLITATGQRVTLRCSPRSGDLSVYWYQQSLDQGLQFLIQYYNGEERAKGNILERFSAQQFPDLHSELNLSSLELGDSALYFCASRGQESSGNTIYFGEGSWLTVV.